Listed here are 26 T cell receptor beta chains from one sample, sequenced in a study of stem cell transplantation in POMP-related autoinflammatory disease. The repertoire was sequenced with immunoSEQ multiplex PCR; TCRdb's copy has only in-frame clones and lacks some. The sample lists 30,000 or so clones, around nine tenths occurring once. Material: CD4+ T cells from PBMCs, obtained before stem cell transplantation. The receptors stem from a human donor with POMP-related autoinflammation and immune dysregulation (PRAID).

This clone was counted between two and nine times. CDR3 nucleotide sequence: TGTGCCAGCTCACCGAGATCAGGACAGGGGGCGATTGACGGCTACACCTTC. Protein: CASSPRSGQGAIDGYTF. The chain employs TRBV18 and TRBJ1-2, with 11 bases matching TRBD1. Germline loops: CDR1 KGHSH, CDR2 LQKENI. Germline trimming cut 3 bases from V and 8 bases from J; bases unmatched to any gene: 14. The CDR3 runs 17 residues.

V gene TRBV5-1 combines with J gene TRBJ2-5; 9 bases agree with TRBD2. V was pared by 2 bases and J by 2 bases, with 7 bases of the junction left unmatched. This CDR3 has 16 amino acids. Germline V gene lookup returns CDR1 SGHRS and CDR2 YFSETQ. Here the CDR3 reads CASSFGAGGPQETQYF. In DNA, the CDR3 is TGCGCCAGCAGCTTTGGAGCGGGGGGCCCTCAAGAGACCCAGTACTTC.

This sequence joins TRBV7-3 and TRBJ1-1; D not resolved. The V end was cut by 1 base, the J end by 1 base, with 10 bases between. Germline V gives CDR1 SGHTA, CDR2 FQGTGA. The CDR3 is made up of 15 amino acids. In DNA, the CDR3 is TGTGCCAGCAGCTTAAACCCTGACACGAACACTGAAGCTTTCTTT. The encoded protein is CASSLNPDTNTEAFF.

This clone was seen a single time. This chain connects TRBV6-4 to TRBJ2-3; 11 bases are shared with TRBD2. Germline lookup yields CDR1 MRHNA and CDR2 SNTAGT. V trimming: 8 bases; J trimming: 2 bases; junction bases outside the gene matches: 12. This CDR3 contains 17 residues. The CDR3 loop reads CASPVPLAGDATDTQYF. The CDR3 nucleotides are TGTGCCAGCCCCGTCCCACTAGCGGGAGATGCCACAGATACGCAGTATTTT.

Written as DNA, the CDR3 is TGTGCCAGCAGCGTAGGAGGGACAGGGAACACCGGGGAGCTGTTTTTT. Its protein is CASSVGGTGNTGELFF. The rearrangement links TRBV9 to TRBJ2-2; 8 bases align to TRBD1. The CDR3 has 16 amino acids. The germline V gene encodes CDR1 SGDLS and CDR2 YYNGEE. With V trimmed by 0 bases and J by 1 base, 2 bases remained unmatched.

V is TRBV10-3 and J is TRBJ2-3, with D possibly matching TRBD1 (6 bases). Trimming took off 3 bases at V and 5 bases at J, with 15 bases between the two ends. Germline CDR1 reads ENHRY; CDR2 reads SYGVKD. The CDR3 sequence is 15 residues long. CDR3 sequence: CAISEPRTELDTQYF. DNA for the CDR3: TGTGCCATCAGTGAACCGAGGACAGAGTTAGATACGCAGTATTTT.

V gene TRBV10-3 combines with J gene TRBJ1-5; no firm D call. The CDR3 sequence is 14 residues long. Germline assignment: CDR1 ENHRY and CDR2 SYGVKD. V dropped 0 bases and J dropped 4 bases, with 7 bases sitting between them. CDR3: CAISESAGNQPQHF. The CDR3, as DNA: TGTGCCATCAGTGAGTCGGCCGGAAATCAGCCCCAGCATTTT.

The V gene is TRBV4-2, the J gene TRBJ1-4, with D unclear. CDR1 LGHNA and CDR2 YNFKEQ come from the germline V gene. The CDR3 sequence is 16 residues long. The germline V and J ends were trimmed by 0 bases and 0 bases, with 8 bases remaining between them. Here the CDR3 reads CASSQDSAATNEKLFF. The CDR3 coding sequence is TGTGCCAGCAGCCAAGATTCAGCTGCAACTAATGAAAAACTGTTTTTT.

The chain recombines TRBV4-1 with TRBJ2-2; a weak D match, TRBD1 (6 bases). This CDR3 region has 15 residues. Trimming shortened V by 4 bases and J by 5 bases, and 14 bases separated the two germline ends. Germline V gene sequence: CDR1 MGHRA, CDR2 YSYEKL. The CDR3: CASSLTGLETGELFF. DNA for the CDR3: TGCGCCAGCAGCCTAACAGGGTTGGAGACCGGGGAGCTGTTTTTT.

The genes are TRBV15 and TRBJ2-1; possible D gene TRBD2, 6 bases. Germline CDR1 and CDR2: LNHNV and YYDKDF (reference sequence). Trimming took 1 base from V and 7 from J, leaving 8 bases between them. This CDR3 is built from 13 residues. In DNA form, the CDR3 reads TGTGCCACCAGCAGAGGGGGGGTTAATGAGCAGTTCTTC. The encoded protein is CATSRGGVNEQFF.

This clone appeared once. V and J are TRBV5-1 and TRBJ1-2; D might be TRBD1 (6 bases). V lost 4 bases and J 8 bases, leaving 24 bases between the germline ends. Germline V gene sequence: CDR1 SGHRS, CDR2 YFSETQ. This CDR3 is 16 amino acids long. CDR3 residues: CASSPALSRGFWGYTF. For the CDR3, the DNA is TGCGCCAGCAGCCCGGCCCTTTCCAGGGGTTTTTGGGGCTACACCTTC.

V usage is TRBV7-9 and J usage is TRBJ1-1; tentatively, D is TRBD1 (5 bases). The germline gives CDR1 SEHNR, CDR2 FQNEAQ (reference sequence). Trimming cost V 5 bases and J 1 base, with 14 bases left between them. The CDR3 has 15 amino acids. The chain's CDR3 is CASSTSGLQNTEAFF. In DNA form, the CDR3 reads TGTGCCAGCAGCACCTCGGGACTCCAGAACACTGAAGCTTTCTTT.

The chain is built from TRBV15 and TRBJ2-5; 7 bases map to TRBD1. The CDR3 covers 14 residues. With 1 base clipped from V and 4 bases from J, the junction kept 3 bases outside the gene matches. CDR1 is LNHNV, CDR2 YYDKDF, per germline (reference sequence). DNA for the CDR3: TGTGCCACCAGCAGAGGCAACAGGGGAGAGACCCAGTACTTC. Its protein product is CATSRGNRGETQYF.

J is TRBJ1-5 and V is TRBV19; D unresolved. V lost 3 bases and J lost 1, with 22 bases in between. Germline V gene data show CDR1 as LNHDA and CDR2 as SQIVND (reference sequence). The CDR3 is 19 amino acids. CDR3 nucleotides: TGTGCCAGTAGTATTACGTACTGGATTGCGGGTAAAAGCAATCAGCCCCAGCATTTT. It codes for CASSITYWIAGKSNQPQHF.

The chain employs TRBV5-6 and TRBJ1-5; maybe TRBD1 (6 bases). The V gene lost 2 bases and the J gene lost 2 bases, with 14 bases spanning the gap. This CDR3 has 16 residues. The germline V gene has CDR1 SGHDT and CDR2 YYEEEE. Here the CDR3 DNA reads TGTGCCAGCAGCTTTTTCGACAGGTTACGCAATCAGCCCCAGCATTTT. Translated, it gives CASSFFDRLRNQPQHF.

The CDR3 bases are TGTGCCAGCAGTGTTAGCGGGGACCCCTACAATGAGCAGTTCTTC. It is translated as CASSVSGDPYNEQFF. The V and J genes are TRBV6-5 and TRBJ2-1; 8 bases line up with TRBD2. The CDR3 is 15 amino acids. V dropped 5 bases and J dropped 2; count of bases not matched to a gene: 5. Per germline, CDR1 MNHEY and CDR2 SVGAGI.

This sequence joins TRBV19 and TRBJ1-6; D remains ambiguous. Germline V gene lookup returns CDR1 LNHDA and CDR2 SQIVND (reference sequence). V lost 3 bases and J lost 6, with 15 bases in between. This CDR3 region has 16 residues. CDR3 amino acids: CASSMEGGRSNSPLHF. CDR3 sequence (DNA): TGTGCCAGTAGTATGGAGGGCGGGAGAAGTAATTCACCCCTCCACTTT.

V and J are TRBV9 and TRBJ1-6, with a tentative D call TRBD1 (6 bases). Germline-derived CDR1 and CDR2 are SGDLS and YYNGEE. There are 14 residues in the CDR3. Trimming removed 5 bases from V and 8 bases from J, with 14 bases in between. The CDR3 region has the DNA TGTGCCAGCAGGGGGGACAATGGGCATTCACCCCTCCACTTT. Translating gives CASRGDNGHSPLHF.

CDR3: CASSRQGAPGNTIYF. CDR3 DNA sequence: TGTGCCAGCAGCCGACAGGGGGCCCCTGGAAACACCATATATTTT. This chain links TRBV7-9 with TRBJ1-3; 10 positions match TRBD1. This CDR3 region has 15 residues. The V gene's germline CDR1 is SEHNR and CDR2 FQNEAQ (reference sequence). J was trimmed by 2 bases and V by 5 bases; bases with no gene match: 3.

The rearrangement links TRBV7-9 to TRBJ1-1; 7 nucleotides match TRBD1. The CDR3 length is 15 residues. Germline V gives CDR1 SEHNR, CDR2 FQNEAQ (reference sequence). The trim removed 4 bases at V and 0 bases at J, leaving 5 bases unmatched. The CDR3 loop reads CASSWGTALNTEAFF. CDR3 DNA: TGTGCCAGCAGCTGGGGGACAGCTCTGAACACTGAAGCTTTCTTT. Supplemented by reference TRBV7-9 and TRBJ1-1, the full variable domain reads DTGVSQNPRHKITKRGQNVTFRCDPISEHNRLYWYRQTLGQGPEFLTYFQNEAQLEKSRLLSDRFSAERPKGSFSTLEIQRTEQGDSAMYLCASSWGTALNTEAFFGQGTRLTVV.

J is TRBJ1-1 and V is TRBV27; tentative D call: TRBD1 (6 bases). The CDR3 runs 13 residues. Trimming shortened V by 6 bases and J by 4 bases, and 12 bases separated the two germline ends. CDR1 is MNHEY, CDR2 SMNVEV, per germline (reference sequence). CDR3 nucleotides: TGTGCCAGCAGCAAACAGGGTATCACTGAAGCTTTCTTT. This gives the protein CASSKQGITEAFF.

The chain couples TRBV19 to TRBJ1-3, with D hard to call. Germline V CDR1 and CDR2: LNHDA, SQIVND (reference sequence). With 2 bases removed from V and 2 bases from J, the gap between germline ends came to 7 bases. CDR3 size: 14 residues. The chain's CDR3 is CASSIMAAGNTIYF. Written as DNA, the CDR3 is TGTGCCAGTAGTATAATGGCCGCTGGAAACACCATATATTTT.

V gene TRBV28 combines with J gene TRBJ1-5, with D unresolved. This CDR3 has 12 amino acids. V shed 5 bases and J shed 7 bases, with 9 bases lying between them. From germline, CDR1 is MDHEN and CDR2 SYDVKM. CDR3 sequence reads: CASSRGSQPQHF. CDR3 nucleotide sequence: TGTGCCAGCAGTCGCGGGAGCCAGCCCCAGCATTTT.

This clone turned up a few times. The chain joins TRBV19 to TRBJ1-6; no clear D. V lost 1 base and J 8 bases, leaving 6 bases between the germline ends. The length of the CDR3 is 13 residues. Germline-derived CDR1 and CDR2 are LNHDA and SQIVND (reference sequence). As DNA, the CDR3 is TGTGCCAGTAGTATAGGACGGGATTCACCCCTCCACTTT. Translating gives CASSIGRDSPLHF. The variable domain in full, completed from reference TRBV19 and TRBJ1-6, reads DGGITQSPKYLFRKEGQNVTLSCEQNLNHDAMYWYRQDPGQGLRLIYYSQIVNDFQKGDIAEGYSVSREKKESFPLTVTSAQKNPTAFYLCASSIGRDSPLHFGNGTRLTVT.

The gene calls are TRBV11-3 and TRBJ2-7, with no clear D. Trimming shortened V by 0 bases and J by 4 bases, and 7 bases separated the two germline ends. There are 13 residues in the CDR3. Germline-derived CDR1 and CDR2 are SGHNT and YENEEA. The CDR3 DNA reads TGTGCCAGCAGCTTAGATCCAGGATACGAGCAGTACTTC. It specifies CASSLDPGYEQYF.

The chain recombines TRBV6-6 with TRBJ1-6; D is undetermined. The CDR3 has 12 residues. V was pared by 6 bases and J by 9 bases, with 9 bases between. The germline CDR1 and CDR2 sequences are MNHNY and SVGAGI (reference sequence). As DNA, the CDR3 is TGTGCCAGCAGCTATGAGGGTTCACCCCTCCACTTT. It is translated as CASSYEGSPLHF.